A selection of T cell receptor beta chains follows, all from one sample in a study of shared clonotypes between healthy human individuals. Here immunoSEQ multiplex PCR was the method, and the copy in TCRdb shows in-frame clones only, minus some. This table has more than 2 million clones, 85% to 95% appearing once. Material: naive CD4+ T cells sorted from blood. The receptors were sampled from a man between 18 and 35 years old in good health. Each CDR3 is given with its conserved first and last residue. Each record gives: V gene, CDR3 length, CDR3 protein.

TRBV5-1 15 CASRLGGLFGYEQYF
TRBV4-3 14 CASSHDRGDGELFF
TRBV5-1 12 CASSLASNEQFF
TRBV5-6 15 CASSLGDRNTGELFF
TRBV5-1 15 CASSFQTAGQETQYF
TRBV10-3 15 CAISESGLASDEQYF
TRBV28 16 CASSRFGTGENEKLFF
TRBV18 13 CASSPPPGETQYF
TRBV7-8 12 CASSRNLYEQYF
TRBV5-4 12 CASRTDQETQYF
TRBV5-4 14 CASSWGARKETQYF
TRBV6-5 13 CATSRSPNSPLHF
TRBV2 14 CASTYRQGVYEQYF
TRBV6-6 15 CASRISGTAYNEQFF
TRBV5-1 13 CASRGQGNTEAFF
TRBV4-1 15 CASSPDRVRIIEQYF
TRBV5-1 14 CASSPGQFPDTQYF
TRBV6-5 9 CASRPGSHF
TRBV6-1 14 CASTRLTSSYEQYF
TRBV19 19 CASSPLGRDRGGSNQPQHF
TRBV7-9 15 CASSLAGQGLQPQHF
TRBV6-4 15 CASSFVTGPNSPLHF
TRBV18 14 CASSRTGGDTEAFF
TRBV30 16 CAWSRGLAGGRNTQYF
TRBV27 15 CASRERQGRIETQYF
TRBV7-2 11 CASTSTDTQYF
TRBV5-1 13 CASSLAEGTEAFF
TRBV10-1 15 CASSPVRTANTEAFF
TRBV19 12 CASSITTRPQHF
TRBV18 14 CASSPDSLQETQYF
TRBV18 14 CASSPLGATDTQYF
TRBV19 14 CASSTGQATYEQYF
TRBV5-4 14 CASSDQGPGNTIYF
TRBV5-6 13 CASSLVTPSTQYF
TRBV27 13 CASSPEVNYGYTF
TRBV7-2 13 CASRRTGTDGYTF
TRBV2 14 CASSRDRGNQPQHF
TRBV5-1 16 CASSPSTSGGTDTQYF
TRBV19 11 CASRRVTGYTF
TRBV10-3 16 CAISPGDRGVQETQYF